The present TCR beta chain was sequenced within a study of cytomegalovirus exposure and HLA in healthy donors. Notes on the study in general: The study found most TCR sequences rare, yet found some public TCRs in many donors.

This cohort consisted of healthy bone marrow donors. The PCR ran on 60 Vbeta and 13 Jbeta primers. Data came from immunoSEQ multiplex PCR; TCRdb stores just in-frame clones and leaves some out. The sample lists roughly 100,000 clones; about two thirds were seen once. Germline V gives CDR1 ENHRY, CDR2 SYGVKD. The CDR3 sequence is 17 residues long. V dropped 3 bases and J dropped 7; count of bases not matched to a gene: 10. Worth noting for this clone: Its antigen is unidentified.

The specimen sequenced was PBMCs. This chain links TRBV10-3 with TRBJ1-6; 9 bases agree with TRBD1. This sequence originates from a boy aged 5 to 17 in good health and CMV-seronegative. CDR3 sequence (DNA): TGTGCCATCAGTGATTCGGTTCGAGGACAGGGGAATTCACCCCTCCACTTT. Translated: CAISDSVRGQGNSPLHF.